The 25 T cell receptor beta chains below were found in one sample sequenced in a study of CD8 T cells in Susac syndrome (dated by TCRdb to about 2019). Libraries were constructed by the immunoSEQ multiplex PCR assay. RNA was extracted using the RNeasy kit, and roughly 0.5 to 1 ug of the RNA was reverse transcribed with random hexamers. Starting from the raw public reads, TCRdb applied fastp trimming at Q25, assembled clones with MiXCR and retained in-frame beta chains. Each CDR3 protein appears once, grouped with its most common genes and DNA. The sample has about 200,000 distinct CDR3 sequences on record, around nine tenths of them singletons. Around 0.14% of the sample is held by the ten biggest clonotypes. The sample was CD8+ T cells from PBMCs. The receptors were gathered from a human donor with multiple sclerosis.

The V and J genes are TRBV7-9 and TRBJ2-1, with 11 bases aligning to TRBD2. In germline, CDR1 is SEHNR, CDR2 FQNEAQ (reference sequence). Trimming cost V 4 bases and J 4 bases; bases outside gene matches: 6. The CDR3 totals 16 residues. As DNA, the CDR3 is TGTGCCAGCAGCTCTATAGCGGGAGGGCCATACAATGAGCAGTTCTTC. Its protein is CASSSIAGGPYNEQFF.

The chain uses TRBV4-2 and TRBJ2-7; 11 nucleotides agree with TRBD2. Germline V gives CDR1 LGHNA, CDR2 YNFKEQ. Trimming at V came to 0 bases and at J to 3 bases, leaving 7 bases not matched to a gene. The CDR3 is made up of 17 amino acids. In DNA form, the CDR3 reads TGTGCCAGCAGCCAAGACGATAGCGGGAGGGGACACTACGAGCAGTACTTC. This codes for CASSQDDSGRGHYEQYF.

The V gene is TRBV24-1, the J gene TRBJ2-1; 9 bases align to TRBD1. After removal of 6 bases from V and 9 bases from J, the junction contained 11 bases not matched to a gene. The CDR3 loop spans 15 amino acids. Germline CDR1 and CDR2: KGHDR and SFDVKD. CDR3: CATSRGGTGPTEQFF. The CDR3 DNA sequence: TGTGCCACCAGTAGAGGGGGGACAGGGCCAACTGAGCAGTTCTTC.

The chain has TRBV20-1 and TRBJ2-1; TRBD2 is a possible D gene (6 bases). In germline, CDR1 is DFQATT, CDR2 SNEGSKA (reference sequence). The CDR3 spans 14 residues. Trimming removed 5 bases at V and 7 bases at J, with 18 bases between. This CDR3 reads CSAASDPQGNEQFF. CDR3 in DNA: TGCAGTGCTGCTAGCGATCCTCAAGGGAATGAGCAGTTCTTC.

A note on this clonotype: One junction end disagrees with the germline gene, perhaps due to a read error. The gene calls are TRBV7-9 and TRBJ1-1; D is ambiguous. This CDR3 has 14 residues. Germline CDR1 is SEHNR and CDR2 is FQNEAQ (reference sequence). The CDR3 DNA reads TGTGCCAGCAGCGGAACGCGAGGAACGGTACCGTACGGCTTT. As protein: CASSGTRGTVPYGF.

V and J are TRBV5-6 and TRBJ1-2; unclear D gene. This CDR3 is 13 amino acids long. Trimming shortened V by 5 bases and J by 4 bases, and 12 bases separated the two germline ends. The V gene's germline CDR1 is SGHDT and CDR2 YYEEEE. The CDR3: CASSSIGPYGYTF. CDR3 coding DNA: TGTGCCAGCAGTTCGATAGGACCCTATGGCTACACCTTC.

The genes are TRBV9 and TRBJ2-7; D is unclear. Trimming removed 0 bases at V and 5 bases at J, with 9 bases between. The CDR3 contains 13 residues. Per germline, CDR1 SGDLS and CDR2 YYNGEE. The CDR3 nucleotides are TGTGCCAGCAGCGTAGCCGGCCTCGACGAGCAGTACTTC. Translating gives CASSVAGLDEQYF.

The J gene is TRBJ2-7, the V gene TRBV4-3; D not certain. CDR1 is LGHNA, CDR2 YSLEER, per germline. The V and J ends lost 1 base and 2 bases respectively, with 18 bases between them. This CDR3 region has 17 residues. The CDR3 loop reads CASSQGLRSSSAYEQYF. The CDR3 nucleotides are TGCGCCAGCAGCCAAGGCCTGCGGAGTTCCAGCGCCTACGAGCAGTACTTC.

The chain links TRBV5-6 to TRBJ1-2; 7 bases are a match to TRBD1. CDR1 and CDR2 from the germline V gene are SGHDT and YYEEEE. The CDR3 loop spans 14 amino acids. Losses at the gene ends were 7 bases for V and 2 bases for J; bases not matched to a gene: 8. The CDR3 sequence is CASVRGQLNYGYTF. The CDR3 DNA reads as TGTGCCAGCGTACGGGGACAGTTAAACTATGGCTACACCTTC. The whole variable domain, remainder taken from reference TRBV5-6 and TRBJ1-2, is DAGVTQSPTHLIKTRGQQVTLRCSPKSGHDTVSWYQQALGQGPQFIFQYYEEEERQRGNFPDRFSGHQFPNYSSELNVNALLLGDSALYLCASVRGQLNYGYTFGSGTRLTVV.

CDR3 DNA sequence: TGTGCCAGCAGTGCTTTTGCGGGATTAGATACGCAGTATTTT. This translates into CASSAFAGLDTQYF. The gene calls are TRBV2 and TRBJ2-3; D may be TRBD2 (6 bases). This CDR3 has 14 amino acids. Germline CDR1 reads SNHLY; CDR2 reads FYNNEI. The V gene lost 4 bases and the J gene lost 5 bases, with 13 bases spanning the gap.

The CDR3 sequence: CASSLVRGGRSSYEQYF. The CDR3 DNA reads TGTGCCAGCAGCTTAGTAAGAGGGGGACGAAGCTCCTACGAGCAGTACTTC. This rearrangement joins TRBV13 to TRBJ2-7; TRBD1 might be the D (6 bases). CDR3 length: 17 residues. Deletions cut 1 base from V and 0 bases from J, with 16 bases between. Germline values: CDR1 PRHDT, CDR2 FYEKMQ (reference sequence).

V and J are TRBV28 and TRBJ2-1; the D gene is possibly TRBD2 (6 bases). The length of the CDR3 is 14 residues. V was cut by 6 bases and J by 5 bases, with 14 bases left in between. CDR1 and CDR2 (germline): MDHEN, SYDVKM. CDR3 sequence reads: CASSSITGDNEQFF. The CDR3 DNA is TGTGCCAGCAGCTCGATAACGGGGGACAATGAGCAGTTCTTC.

V gene TRBV12-3 or TRBV12-4 combines with J gene TRBJ1-1; D remains ambiguous. The CDR3 extends over 13 amino acids. V was cut by 3 bases and J by 4 bases, with 9 bases left in between. Here the CDR3 reads CASSFVVGTEAFF. In nucleotides, the CDR3 is TGTGCCAGCAGTTTTGTGGTAGGCACTGAAGCTTTCTTT.

This clonotype was recorded only once. The chain is built from TRBV28 and TRBJ2-2; 7 positions agree with TRBD2. From germline, CDR1 is MDHEN and CDR2 SYDVKM. V lost 2 bases, J lost 4 bases, and 10 bases stayed unmatched. The CDR3 is made up of 17 amino acids. CDR3 region: CASSLGWGGYITGELFF. CDR3 bases: TGTGCCAGCAGTTTAGGGTGGGGGGGATACATCACCGGGGAGCTGTTTTTT.

The CDR3 bases are TGTGCCAGCAGCCCGTCAGGCGGGGGGTGGGGGAATGAGCAGTTCTTC. It is translated as CASSPSGGGWGNEQFF. The chain is built from TRBV7-3 and TRBJ2-1; TRBD2 agrees at 8 bases. V was clipped by 5 bases and J by 7 bases; unmatched bases: 13. The CDR3 extends over 16 amino acids. The germline V gene has CDR1 SGHTA and CDR2 FQGTGA. The full variable domain, with the rest looked up from reference TRBV7-3 and TRBJ2-1, is GAGVSQTPSNKVTEKGKYVELRCDPISGHTALYWYRQSLGQGPEFLIYFQGTGAADDSGLPNDRFFAVRPEGSVSTLKIQRTERGDSAVYLCASSPSGGGWGNEQFFGPGTRLTVL.

The chain is built from TRBV15 and TRBJ1-4; a possible D gene is TRBD1 (5 bases). The germline V gene encodes CDR1 LNHNV and CDR2 YYDKDF (reference sequence). V was shortened by 3 bases and J by 0 bases, with 11 bases between the two germline ends. The CDR3 runs 16 residues. The CDR3 DNA reads TGTGCCACCAGCAGGTGGGACGTTGCAACTAATGAAAAACTGTTTTTT. This encodes CATSRWDVATNEKLFF.

The rearrangement links TRBV13 to TRBJ2-5; no definite D call. Trimming shortened V by 8 bases and J by 0 bases, and 13 bases separated the two germline ends. This CDR3 region has 14 residues. CDR1 PRHDT and CDR2 FYEKMQ come from the germline V gene (reference sequence). CDR3: CASVERGHQETQYF. DNA of the CDR3: TGTGCCAGCGTTGAGAGAGGACACCAAGAGACCCAGTACTTC.

Here the CDR3 DNA reads TGTGCCAGCAGCCAACAGGGGTCTCAGGGCTACACCTTC. This gives the protein CASSQQGSQGYTF. The chain recombines TRBV4-2 with TRBJ1-2; possibly TRBD1 for D (6 bases). With 2 bases removed from V and 8 bases from J, the gap between germline ends came to 12 bases. This CDR3 is built from 13 residues. The germline gives CDR1 LGHNA, CDR2 YNFKEQ.

This chain connects TRBV5-1 to TRBJ2-7, with 7 bases matching TRBD2. In germline, CDR1 is SGHRS, CDR2 YFSETQ. The CDR3 has 14 residues. V lost 4 bases and J lost 2; bases outside the gene matches: 6. The chain's CDR3 is CASSLTSRPYEQYF. The CDR3 DNA is TGCGCCAGCAGCCTGACTAGCAGGCCCTACGAGCAGTACTTC. Together with reference TRBV5-1 and TRBJ2-7, the CDR3 gives the full variable domain: KAGVTQTPRYLIKTRGQQVTLSCSPISGHRSVSWYQQTPGQGLQFLFEYFSETQRNKGNFPGRFSGRQFSNSRSEMNVSTLELGDSALYLCASSLTSRPYEQYFGPGTRLTVT.

The rearrangement joins TRBV13 to TRBJ2-1; no reliable D call. Germline assignment: CDR1 PRHDT and CDR2 FYEKMQ (reference sequence). The CDR3 has 15 residues. The V end was cut by 1 base, the J end by 1 base, with 8 bases between. The CDR3 loop is CASSLEGPSYNEQFF. CDR3 nucleotide sequence: TGTGCCAGCAGCTTAGAAGGGCCGTCCTACAATGAGCAGTTCTTC.

The chain is built from TRBV19 and TRBJ1-1; weak D call: TRBD1 (5 bases). Germline CDR1 is LNHDA and CDR2 is SQIVND (reference sequence). V dropped 7 bases and J dropped 4 bases, with 22 bases sitting between them. CDR3 length: 16 amino acids. The CDR3 reads CASTTWKDLGGTEAFF. The DNA for the CDR3 is TGTGCCAGTACTACCTGGAAGGACCTCGGGGGCACTGAAGCTTTCTTT.

The chain uses TRBV13 and TRBJ2-5; D is uncertain. Trimming removed 4 bases from V and 4 bases from J, with 16 bases in between. CDR1 is PRHDT, CDR2 FYEKMQ, per germline (reference sequence). The CDR3 consists of 15 residues. Here the CDR3 reads CASSSRYQPAETQYF. Written as DNA, the CDR3 is TGTGCCAGCAGCTCTCGCTATCAGCCGGCAGAGACCCAGTACTTC.

This chain uses TRBV7-8 with TRBJ2-5, with 12 nucleotides matching TRBD1. V shed 8 bases, J shed 4 bases, and the junction held 11 bases outside the gene matches. Germline lookup yields CDR1 SGHVS and CDR2 FQNEAQ. CDR3 length: 16 amino acids. The CDR3 loop reads CASLRFRDRGRETQYF. The CDR3 DNA is TGTGCCAGCCTACGATTCCGGGACAGGGGGCGAGAGACCCAGTACTTC.

The chain links TRBV11-2 to TRBJ2-3, with 11 bases identical to TRBD2. Per the germline V gene, CDR1 is SGHAT and CDR2 is FQNNGV. The V segment lost 3 bases and the J segment 6 bases; nucleotides outside the gene matches: 5. The CDR3 sequence is 15 residues long. DNA of the CDR3: TGTGCCAGCAGCTTTAGCGGGGGGGCAGCCGATACGCAGTATTTT. It is translated as CASSFSGGAADTQYF. Based on the CDR3 plus reference TRBV11-2 and TRBJ2-3, the full variable domain is EAGVAQSPRYKIIEKRQSVAFWCNPISGHATLYWYQQILGQGPKLLIQFQNNGVVDDSQLPKDRFSAERLKGVDSTLKIQPAKLEDSAVYLCASSFSGGAADTQYFGPGTRLTVL.

The chain is built from TRBV29-1 and TRBJ2-5, with a weak D call TRBD2 (5 bases). The CDR3 covers 12 residues. Trimming left V 5 bases short and J 5 bases short, with 12 bases between. Germline CDR1 and CDR2: SQVTM and ANQGSEA. The CDR3 loop is CSVIVRRETQYF. In DNA, the CDR3 is TGCAGCGTTATAGTCAGGAGGGAGACCCAGTACTTC.